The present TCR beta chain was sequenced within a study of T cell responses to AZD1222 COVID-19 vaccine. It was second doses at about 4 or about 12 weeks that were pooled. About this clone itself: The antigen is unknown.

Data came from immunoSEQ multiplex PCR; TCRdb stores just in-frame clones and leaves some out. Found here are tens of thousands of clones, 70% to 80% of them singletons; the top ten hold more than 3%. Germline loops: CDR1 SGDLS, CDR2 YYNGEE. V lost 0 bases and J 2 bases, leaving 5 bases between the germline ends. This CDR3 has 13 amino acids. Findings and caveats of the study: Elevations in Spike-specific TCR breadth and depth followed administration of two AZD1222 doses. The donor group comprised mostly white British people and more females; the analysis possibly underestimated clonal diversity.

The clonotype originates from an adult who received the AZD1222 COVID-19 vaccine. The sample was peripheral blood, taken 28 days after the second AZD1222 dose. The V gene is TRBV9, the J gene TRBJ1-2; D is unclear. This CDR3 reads CASSVEGNYGYTF. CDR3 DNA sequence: TGTGCCAGCAGCGTAGAAGGAAACTATGGCTACACCTTC.